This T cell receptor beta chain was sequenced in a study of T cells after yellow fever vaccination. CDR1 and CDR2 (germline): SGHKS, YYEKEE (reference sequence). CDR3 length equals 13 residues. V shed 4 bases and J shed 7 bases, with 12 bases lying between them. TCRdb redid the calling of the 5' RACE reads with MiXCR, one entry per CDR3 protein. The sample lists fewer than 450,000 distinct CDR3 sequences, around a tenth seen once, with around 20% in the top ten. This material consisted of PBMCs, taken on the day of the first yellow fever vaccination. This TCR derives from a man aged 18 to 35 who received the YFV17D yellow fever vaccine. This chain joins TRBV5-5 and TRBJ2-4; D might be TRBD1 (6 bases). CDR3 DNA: TGTGCCAGCAGCCCCGGGCAGGGGAACATTCAGTACTTC. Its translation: CASSPGQGNIQYF.